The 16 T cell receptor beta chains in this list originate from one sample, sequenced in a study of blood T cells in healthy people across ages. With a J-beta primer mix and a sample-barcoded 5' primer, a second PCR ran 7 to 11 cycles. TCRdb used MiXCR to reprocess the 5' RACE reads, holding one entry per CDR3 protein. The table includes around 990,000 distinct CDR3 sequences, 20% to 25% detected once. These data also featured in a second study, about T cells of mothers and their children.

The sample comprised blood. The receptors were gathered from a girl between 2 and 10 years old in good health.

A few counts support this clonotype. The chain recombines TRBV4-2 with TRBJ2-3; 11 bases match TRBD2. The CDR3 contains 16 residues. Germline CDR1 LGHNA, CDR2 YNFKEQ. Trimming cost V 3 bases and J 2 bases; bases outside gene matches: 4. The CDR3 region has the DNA TGTGCCAGCAGCCAGATACTAGCGGGGGTCACAGATACGCAGTATTTT. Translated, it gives CASSQILAGVTDTQYF.

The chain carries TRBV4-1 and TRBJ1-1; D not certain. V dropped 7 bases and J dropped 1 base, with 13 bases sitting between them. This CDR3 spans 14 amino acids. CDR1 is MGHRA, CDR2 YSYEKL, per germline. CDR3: CASTNNIGNTEAFF. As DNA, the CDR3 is TGCGCCAGCACCAACAACATAGGGAACACTGAAGCTTTCTTT.

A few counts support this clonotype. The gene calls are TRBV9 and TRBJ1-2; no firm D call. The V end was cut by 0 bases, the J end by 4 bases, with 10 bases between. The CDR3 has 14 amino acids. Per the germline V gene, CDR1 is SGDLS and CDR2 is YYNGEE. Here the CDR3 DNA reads TGTGCCAGCAGCGTAGGGTCACAGATCTATGGCTACACCTTC. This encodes CASSVGSQIYGYTF.

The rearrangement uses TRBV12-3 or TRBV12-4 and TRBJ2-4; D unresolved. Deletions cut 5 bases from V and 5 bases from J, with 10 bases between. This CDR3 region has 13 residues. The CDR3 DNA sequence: TGTGCCAGCAGTCTAATACCAGAAAACATTCAGTACTTC. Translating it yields CASSLIPENIQYF.

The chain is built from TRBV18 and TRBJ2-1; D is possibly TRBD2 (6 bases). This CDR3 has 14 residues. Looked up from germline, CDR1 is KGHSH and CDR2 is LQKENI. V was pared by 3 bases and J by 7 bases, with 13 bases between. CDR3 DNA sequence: TGTGCCAGCTCACCCATACTAGGAGGGAATGAGCAGTTCTTC. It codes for CASSPILGGNEQFF.

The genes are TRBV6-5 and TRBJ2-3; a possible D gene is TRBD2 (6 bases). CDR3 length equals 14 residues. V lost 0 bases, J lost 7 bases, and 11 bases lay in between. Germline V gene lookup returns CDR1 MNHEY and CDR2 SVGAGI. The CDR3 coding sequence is TGTGCCAGCAGTTACTCGAGTGGGGGGAATACGCAGTATTTT. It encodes CASSYSSGGNTQYF.

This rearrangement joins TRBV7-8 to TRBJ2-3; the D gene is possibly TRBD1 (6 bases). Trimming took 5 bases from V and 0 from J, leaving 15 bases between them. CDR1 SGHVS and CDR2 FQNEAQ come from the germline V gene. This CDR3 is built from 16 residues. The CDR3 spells CASSPRTDYSTDTQYF. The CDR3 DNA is TGTGCCAGCAGCCCAAGGACAGATTATAGCACAGATACGCAGTATTTT. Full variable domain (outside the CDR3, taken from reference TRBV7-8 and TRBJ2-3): GAGVSQSPRYKVAKRGQDVALRCDPISGHVSLFWYQQALGQGPEFLTYFQNEAQLDKSGLPSDRFFAERPEGSVSTLKIQRTQQEDSAVYLCASSPRTDYSTDTQYFGPGTRLTVL.

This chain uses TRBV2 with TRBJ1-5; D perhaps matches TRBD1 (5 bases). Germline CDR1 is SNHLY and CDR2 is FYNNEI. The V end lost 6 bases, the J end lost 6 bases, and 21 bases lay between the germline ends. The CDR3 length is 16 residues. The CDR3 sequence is CASSLAGRGGGQPQHF. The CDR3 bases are TGTGCCAGCAGCCTGGCGGGGAGGGGAGGTGGTCAGCCCCAGCATTTT.

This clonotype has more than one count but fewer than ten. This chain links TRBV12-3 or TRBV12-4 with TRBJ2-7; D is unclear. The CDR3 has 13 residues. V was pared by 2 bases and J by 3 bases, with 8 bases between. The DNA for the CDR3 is TGTGCCAGCAGTTTATTGCCCTACTACGAGCAGTACTTC. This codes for CASSLLPYYEQYF.

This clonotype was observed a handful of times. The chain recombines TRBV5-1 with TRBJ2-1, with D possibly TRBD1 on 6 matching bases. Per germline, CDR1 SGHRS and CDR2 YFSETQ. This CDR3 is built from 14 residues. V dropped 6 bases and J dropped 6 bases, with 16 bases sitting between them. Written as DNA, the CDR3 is TGCGCCAGCACCGGGGACATGGAGACCAATGAGCAGTTCTTC. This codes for CASTGDMETNEQFF.

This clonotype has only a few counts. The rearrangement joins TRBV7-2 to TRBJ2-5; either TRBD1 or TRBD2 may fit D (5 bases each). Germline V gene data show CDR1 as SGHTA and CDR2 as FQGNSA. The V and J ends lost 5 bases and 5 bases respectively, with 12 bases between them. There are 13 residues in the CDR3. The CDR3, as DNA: TGTGCCAGCAGCACGAGGGGTTCGGAGACCCAGTACTTC. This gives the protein CASSTRGSETQYF.

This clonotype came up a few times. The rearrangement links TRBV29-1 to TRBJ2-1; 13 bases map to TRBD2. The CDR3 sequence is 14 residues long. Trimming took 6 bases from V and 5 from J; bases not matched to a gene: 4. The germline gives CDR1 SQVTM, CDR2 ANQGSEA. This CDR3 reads CSVETSGGDNEQFF. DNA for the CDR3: TGCAGCGTAGAAACTAGCGGGGGGGACAATGAGCAGTTCTTC.

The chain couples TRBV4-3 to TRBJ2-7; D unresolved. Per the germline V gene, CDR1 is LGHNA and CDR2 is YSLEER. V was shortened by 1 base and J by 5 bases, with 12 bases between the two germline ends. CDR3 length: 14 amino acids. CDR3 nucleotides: TGCGCCAGCAGCCAAGGACGGACGATCAACGAGCAGTACTTC. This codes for CASSQGRTINEQYF.

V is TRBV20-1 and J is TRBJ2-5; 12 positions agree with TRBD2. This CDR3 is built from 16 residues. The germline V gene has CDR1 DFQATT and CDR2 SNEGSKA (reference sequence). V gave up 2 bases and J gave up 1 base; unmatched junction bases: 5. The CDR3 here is CSARPTSGGGQETQYF. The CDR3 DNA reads TGCAGTGCTAGACCGACTAGCGGGGGAGGCCAAGAGACCCAGTACTTC.

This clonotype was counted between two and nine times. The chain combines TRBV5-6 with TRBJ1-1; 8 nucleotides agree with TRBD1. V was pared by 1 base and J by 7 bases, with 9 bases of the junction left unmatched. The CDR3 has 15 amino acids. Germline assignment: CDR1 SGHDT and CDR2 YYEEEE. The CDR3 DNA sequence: TGTGCCAGCAGCTTGCTCTCGGACAGGGACCGTGAAGCTTTCTTT. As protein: CASSLLSDRDREAFF.

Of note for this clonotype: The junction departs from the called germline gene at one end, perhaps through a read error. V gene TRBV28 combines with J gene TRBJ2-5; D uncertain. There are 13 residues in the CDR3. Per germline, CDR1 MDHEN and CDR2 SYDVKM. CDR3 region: CTSTPTWGETQYF. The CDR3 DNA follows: TGTACCAGCACCCCAACCTGGGGAGAGACCCAGTACTTC.